Each of the 21 T cell receptor beta chains below was sequenced from the same sample in a study of naive and memory T cell subsets. Two oligonucleotides, mixed equimolar, formed the beta constant-region primer covering TRBC1 and TRBC2. One entry per CDR3 protein results from TCRdb running MiXCR on the UMI-ligation and nested PCR reads. Of about 4,600 distinct CDR3 sequences in the sample, 7.2% were seen once. Sample: CD4+ TEMRA cells from blood. Subset noted: effector memory re-expressing CD45RA, CD45RA+ CD27-. These receptors were collected from a human donor in good health.

This clonotype occurred many times. This sequence joins TRBV20-1 and TRBJ2-7; 7 bases fit TRBD1. The germline V gene has CDR1 DFQATT and CDR2 SNEGSKA (reference sequence). There are 12 residues in the CDR3. The ends lost 8 bases at V and 3 bases at J; junction bases unmatched: 7. The CDR3 coding sequence is TGCAGTACCCGGGACAGATTCTACGAGCAGTACTTC. Its translation is CSTRDRFYEQYF.

This sequence joins TRBV20-1 and TRBJ2-7; 11 bases are a match to TRBD2. The trim removed 3 bases at V and 3 bases at J, leaving 7 bases unmatched. CDR1 DFQATT and CDR2 SNEGSKA come from the germline V gene (reference sequence). This CDR3 is 15 amino acids long. CDR3 coding DNA: TGCAGTGCTAGCTTAGCGGGAGGGCTACTCTACGAGCAGTACTTC. As protein: CSASLAGGLLYEQYF.

This clonotype showed up many times. The chain combines TRBV29-1 with TRBJ1-2; no reliable D call. Germline V CDR1 and CDR2: SQVTM, ANQGSEA. With 3 bases removed from V and 0 bases from J, the gap between germline ends came to 8 bases. The CDR3 is 13 residues long. The CDR3 DNA follows: TGCAGCGTTGATATTATCCCTAACTATGGCTACACCTTC. Protein sequence: CSVDIIPNYGYTF.

About this clonotype: The CDR3 carries no conserved terminal phenylalanine or tryptophan, so it likely arises from a read error. It is unclear where the CDR3 begins or ends on the DNA, so no DNA is shown, and the CDR3 is as TCRdb lists it. The chain recombines TRBV20-1 with TRBJ2-3; the DNA was not compared with TRBD2, the D call given in the table. The CDR3 region is 15 residues in length, termini included. Germline CDR1 is DFQATT and CDR2 is SNEGSKA (reference sequence). The CDR3 spells CSALFLAGGEDTQEC.

The chain combines TRBV19 with TRBJ2-6; D tentatively fits TRBD1 or TRBD2 (5 bases each). This CDR3 is built from 16 residues. Trimming took 5 bases from V and 0 from J, leaving 11 bases between them. The V gene's germline CDR1 is LNHDA and CDR2 SQIVND (reference sequence). Here the CDR3 DNA reads TGTGCCAGTAGTGCCGGGGACCTCTCTGGGGCCAACGTCCTGACTTTC. Encoded protein: CASSAGDLSGANVLTF.

The CDR3 sequence: CASSRGVGGRRETQYF. The CDR3, as DNA: TGTGCCAGCAGCCGGGGGGTCGGCGGGAGAAGGGAGACCCAGTACTTC. V is TRBV11-2 and J is TRBJ2-5; the match to TRBD2 covers 7 bases. The CDR3 contains 16 residues. V gave up 5 bases and J gave up 5 bases; unmatched junction bases: 14. In germline, CDR1 is SGHAT, CDR2 FQNNGV.

This clonotype appeared many times. This sequence joins TRBV11-2 and TRBJ1-4, with a weak D call TRBD1 (6 bases). Per germline, CDR1 SGHAT and CDR2 FQNNGV. The CDR3 sequence is 15 residues long. Trimming took off 6 bases at V and 7 bases at J, with 18 bases between the two ends. CDR3: CASRAGGRSVEKLFF. In DNA form, the CDR3 reads TGTGCCAGCAGAGCCGGGGGGCGCTCAGTTGAAAAACTGTTTTTT. Drawing the rest from reference TRBV11-2 and TRBJ1-4, the complete variable domain is EAGVAQSPRYKIIEKRQSVAFWCNPISGHATLYWYQQILGQGPKLLIQFQNNGVVDDSQLPKDRFSAERLKGVDSTLKIQPAKLEDSAVYLCASRAGGRSVEKLFFGSGTQLSVL.

The DNA of the CDR3 is TGTGCCAGCAGCTTCGGGACTAGCGAATACAATGAGCAGTTCTTC. This encodes CASSFGTSEYNEQFF. The J gene is TRBJ2-1, the V gene TRBV7-3; TRBD2 matches at 10 bases. The CDR3 spans 15 residues. V lost 3 bases to trimming and J lost 4 bases; unmatched junction nucleotides: 3. Per germline, CDR1 SGHTA and CDR2 FQGTGA.

This clonotype showed up just a few times. The genes are TRBV29-1 and TRBJ1-2; 7 bases match TRBD1. This CDR3 has 12 amino acids. J lost 7 bases, V lost 2 bases, and 4 bases had no gene match. Germline V gives CDR1 SQVTM, CDR2 ANQGSEA. CDR3 DNA sequence: TGCAGCGTTGAAAGGACAGGTACTGGCTACACCTTC. Protein product: CSVERTGTGYTF.

In this sample, this clonotype turned up many times. This chain uses TRBV12-3 or TRBV12-4 with TRBJ2-7, with TRBD1 identical over 8 bases. The CDR3 totals 16 residues. V was clipped by 4 bases and J by 5 bases; unmatched bases: 13. The CDR3 reads CASSSIWDRLAHEQYF. The CDR3 coding sequence is TGTGCCAGCAGTTCCATCTGGGACAGGCTGGCGCACGAGCAGTACTTC.

This clonotype has a count of ten or more. CDR3 protein: CASSPPGLASYEQYF. CDR3 sequence (DNA): TGTGCCAGCTCACCACCGGGACTAGCCTCCTACGAGCAGTACTTC. The rearrangement joins TRBV18 to TRBJ2-7; 9 bases align to TRBD2. CDR3 length equals 15 residues. Germline CDR1 reads KGHSH; CDR2 reads LQKENI. With 0 bases clipped from V and 0 bases from J, the junction kept 0 bases outside the gene matches.

The table lists this clonotype with many counts. This chain connects TRBV7-8 to TRBJ1-1, with no clear D. V lost 5 bases, J lost 1 base, and 11 bases lay in between. From germline, CDR1 is SGHVS and CDR2 FQNEAQ. This CDR3 region has 14 residues. The DNA for the CDR3 is TGTGCCAGCAGCAAATACCCGGGGAACACTGAAGCTTTCTTT. Its protein is CASSKYPGNTEAFF.

This rearrangement joins TRBV5-4 to TRBJ2-2, with 10 bases fitting TRBD1. The V segment lost 4 bases and the J segment 6 bases; nucleotides outside the gene matches: 9. The V gene's germline CDR1 is SGHNT and CDR2 YYREEE (reference sequence). The CDR3 has 16 residues. DNA of the CDR3: TGTGCCAGCAGCGGGACAGGGGCAGGGATAGCCGGGGAGCTGTTTTTT. Protein product: CASSGTGAGIAGELFF.

This clonotype was recorded at least ten times. The rearrangement joins TRBV5-8 to TRBJ2-4; 7 nucleotides match TRBD2. Trimming took 6 bases from V and 4 from J; bases not matched to a gene: 7. CDR3 length equals 14 residues. Germline lookup yields CDR1 SGHTS and CDR2 YDEGEE. The CDR3 DNA is TGTGCCAGCATGAGGTGGGGGGGAAAAAACATTCAGTACTTC. This gives the protein CASMRWGGKNIQYF.

The rearrangement uses TRBV20-1 and TRBJ1-1; 7 bases match TRBD1. The CDR3 runs 12 residues. In germline, CDR1 is DFQATT, CDR2 SNEGSKA (reference sequence). The V and J ends lost 6 bases and 1 base, in that order; junction bases with no gene match: 2. The CDR3 DNA is TGCAGTGCAAGACAGGGGAACACTGAAGCTTTCTTT. Translating it yields CSARQGNTEAFF.

This clonotype showed up many times. The V and J genes are TRBV4-2 and TRBJ1-4; the D gene is possibly TRBD1 (5 bases). The CDR3 runs 15 residues. The ends were cut back, 3 bases at V and 7 bases at J, with 15 bases in the middle. Germline CDR1 and CDR2: LGHNA and YNFKEQ. This chain's CDR3 is CASSQGVPRAEKLFF. CDR3 in DNA: TGTGCCAGCAGCCAGGGGGTGCCCCGGGCTGAAAAACTGTTTTTT.

The sample holds many counts of this clonotype. The chain has TRBV10-3 and TRBJ2-7; D is unclear. The length of the CDR3 is 12 residues. V lost 3 bases to trimming and J lost 2 bases, with 5 bases between them. Germline V gene sequence: CDR1 ENHRY, CDR2 SYGVKD. The DNA of the CDR3 is TGTGCCATCAGTGACCTTGCCTACGAGCAGTACTTC. This encodes CAISDLAYEQYF.

The chain has TRBV6-2 or TRBV6-3 and TRBJ2-1, with D perhaps assigned TRBD1 or TRBD2 (5 bases each). The V end lost 3 bases, the J end lost 0 bases, and 30 bases lay between the germline ends. The CDR3 has 22 amino acids. Germline CDR1 reads MNHEY; CDR2 reads SVGEGT. CDR3 sequence: CASSYRLQPGPKIEGSYNEQFF. CDR3 nucleotides: TGTGCCAGCAGTTATAGGCTCCAACCGGGACCAAAGATAGAAGGCTCCTACAATGAGCAGTTCTTC.

This clonotype appeared many times. This chain connects TRBV28 to TRBJ2-2, with D tentatively TRBD2 (6 bases). The CDR3 covers 15 residues. Germline V CDR1 and CDR2: MDHEN, SYDVKM. V dropped 8 bases and J dropped 7 bases, with 20 bases sitting between them. In DNA form, the CDR3 reads TGTGCCAGCGCAACGGTGGGACTGCGAAGCGGGGAGCTGTTTTTT. Its protein product is CASATVGLRSGELFF.

The sample holds many counts of this clonotype. The CDR3 DNA reads as TGTGCCAGCAGCCTTGACTGGGATACGCAGTATTTT. Translated: CASSLDWDTQYF. V usage is TRBV6-6 and J usage is TRBJ2-3, with D hard to call. V lost 6 bases and J lost 6, with 10 bases in between. The CDR3 totals 12 residues. CDR1 is MNHNY and CDR2 is SVGAGI in the germline V gene (reference sequence).

This clonotype came up many times. V is TRBV29-1 and J is TRBJ2-1; 7 bases match TRBD2. Germline trimming cut 4 bases from V and 10 bases from J; bases unmatched to any gene: 7. Germline CDR1 is SQVTM and CDR2 is ANQGSEA. This CDR3 has 12 amino acids. The CDR3 coding sequence is TGCAGCGTTGGGGCCAGGGAGGGAGAGCAGTTCTTC. Residues: CSVGAREGEQFF.